These 20 T cell receptor beta chains originate from one sample sequenced in a study of T cells after yellow fever vaccination. MiXCR, applied by TCRdb to the 5' RACE reads, yields one record per CDR3 protein. The data show hundreds of thousands of distinct CDR3 sequences, with roughly 8.3% seen just once and approximately 16% held by the top ten. This material consisted of PBMCs, taken roughly 47 days after the first yellow fever vaccination. These receptors were obtained from a man between 18 and 29 years old who received the YFV17D yellow fever vaccine.

The rearrangement joins TRBV12-3 or TRBV12-4 to TRBJ2-5, with 8 bases matching TRBD2. J lost 4 bases, V lost 7 bases, and 5 bases had no gene match. The CDR3 is made up of 13 amino acids. In nucleotides, the CDR3 is TGTGCCAGCACAAACCTAGCGGGAGAGACCCAGTACTTC. Its translation: CASTNLAGETQYF.

This rearrangement joins TRBV12-5 to TRBJ2-7; 10 bases line up with TRBD1. The germline CDR1 and CDR2 sequences are LGHNT and FRNRAP. Trimming took 6 bases from V and 4 from J; bases not matched to a gene: 6. The CDR3 extends over 14 amino acids. The CDR3 region is CASGFGDRGYEQYF. In nucleotides, the CDR3 is TGTGCTAGTGGCTTCGGGGACAGGGGTTACGAGCAGTACTTC.

The chain employs TRBV6-2 or TRBV6-3 and TRBJ2-3, with D perhaps matching TRBD2 (6 bases). Trimming removed 0 bases at V and 2 bases at J, with 9 bases between. The germline V gene encodes CDR1 MNHEY and CDR2 SVGEGT. The CDR3 length is 15 residues. The CDR3 loop reads CASSYSWGDTDTQYF. CDR3 coding DNA: TGTGCCAGCAGTTACTCTTGGGGGGACACAGATACGCAGTATTTT.

This clonotype was found many times. This chain uses TRBV10-3 with TRBJ1-2, with a weak D call TRBD1 (6 bases). The CDR3 spans 15 residues. V lost 3 bases and J 8 bases, leaving 19 bases between the germline ends. Germline assignment: CDR1 ENHRY and CDR2 SYGVKD. For the CDR3, the DNA is TGTGCCATCAGTGACTCAGGGGACGACATTCGGGGCTACACCTTC. Its translation is CAISDSGDDIRGYTF.

J is TRBJ1-5 and V is TRBV20-1; D gene uncertain. Germline V gene data show CDR1 as DFQATT and CDR2 as SNEGSKA (reference sequence). This CDR3 region has 14 residues. The germline V and J ends were trimmed by 3 bases and 3 bases, with 12 bases remaining between them. CDR3 sequence (DNA): TGCAGTGCTAGCCCACACGCTAACAATCAGCCCCAGCATTTT. Its translation is CSASPHANNQPQHF.

This clonotype was counted between two and nine times. The V call is TRBV6-6, the J call TRBJ1-1, with D possibly being TRBD1 (5 bases). Germline CDR1 reads MNHNY; CDR2 reads SVGAGI (reference sequence). V was pared by 6 bases and J by 6 bases, with 11 bases between. The CDR3 loop spans 12 amino acids. The CDR3 protein is CASSPGGSEAFF. In DNA form, the CDR3 reads TGTGCCAGCAGCCCCGGGGGGTCTGAAGCTTTCTTT.

Notes on this clonotype: One end of the junction varies from germline; a read error may be responsible. This chain joins TRBV20-1 and TRBJ2-2; 7 bases match TRBD2. The CDR3 sequence is 13 residues long. Germline V gives CDR1 DFQATT, CDR2 SNEGSKA (reference sequence). The CDR3 nucleotides read TGCAGTGCTAGCCACGGGACTACCGAGGAGCTGTTTTTT. This codes for CSASHGTTEELFF.

The V gene is TRBV6-1, the J gene TRBJ1-5; D possibly corresponds to TRBD1 (6 bases). Germline V gene lookup returns CDR1 MNHNS and CDR2 SASEGT. Trimming left V 5 bases short and J 5 bases short, with 13 bases between. The CDR3 extends over 14 amino acids. The CDR3 nucleotides are TGTGCCAGCAGTCCCAGGGGCGGTGATCAGCCCCAGCATTTT. Translation gives CASSPRGGDQPQHF.

This clonotype was found many times. The rearrangement links TRBV6-2 or TRBV6-3 to TRBJ2-7; D tentatively fits TRBD1 or TRBD2 (6 bases each). V was pared by 8 bases and J by 3 bases, with 29 bases between. Germline CDR1 is MNHEY and CDR2 is SVGEGT. The length of the CDR3 is 18 residues. In nucleotides, the CDR3 is TGTGCCAGCTTCTCGGGGCGGCAACCTCGTAGGGGGGTCTACGAGCAGTACGTC. Amino acid sequence: CASFSGRQPRRGVYEQYV.

This rearrangement joins TRBV7-2 to TRBJ2-3; 12 nucleotides align to TRBD1. The V and J ends lost 5 bases and 4 bases, in that order; junction bases with no gene match: 10. The CDR3 is 17 amino acids. Germline CDR1 SGHTA, CDR2 FQGNSA. CDR3 amino acids: CASSARDRGQVADTQYF. Here the CDR3 DNA reads TGTGCCAGCAGCGCCCGGGACAGGGGGCAAGTGGCAGATACGCAGTATTTT.

Ten or more counts support this clonotype. The rearrangement uses TRBV3-1 and TRBJ2-4, with D perhaps matching TRBD1 (6 bases). The CDR3 covers 16 residues. Germline values: CDR1 LGHDT, CDR2 YNNKEL (reference sequence). Between the trimmed V and J ends, which lost 0 bases and 2 bases, there was a span of 11 bases. The CDR3 here is CASSQDVGDTKNIQYF. The DNA of the CDR3 is TGTGCCAGCAGCCAAGATGTGGGGGACACCAAAAACATTCAGTACTTC.

This clonotype occurred many times. The chain joins TRBV14 to TRBJ1-1; the match to TRBD1 covers 8 bases. CDR1 is SGHDN, CDR2 FVKESK, per germline. V shed 4 bases and J 11 bases; nucleotides not matched to a gene: 18. The CDR3 loop spans 16 amino acids. CDR3 nucleotide sequence: TGTGCCAGCAGCCGGCGACAGGGGTCCTATTCGCCATGGGCTTTCTTT. As protein: CASSRRQGSYSPWAFF.

The J gene is TRBJ1-4, the V gene TRBV2; D may be TRBD1 (5 bases). The length of the CDR3 is 14 residues. Germline loops: CDR1 SNHLY, CDR2 FYNNEI. V was shortened by 6 bases and J by 8 bases, with 16 bases between the two germline ends. The CDR3: CASSGVGTGEKLFF. CDR3 in DNA: TGTGCCAGCAGCGGTGTCGGGACCGGGGAAAAACTGTTTTTT. The entire variable domain, with the rest obtained from reference TRBV2 and TRBJ1-4, is as follows: EPEVTQTPSHQVTQMGQEVILRCVPISNHLYFYWYRQILGQKVEFLVSFYNNEISEKSEIFDDQFSVERPDGSNFTLKIRSTKLEDSAMYFCASSGVGTGEKLFFGSGTQLSVL.

In this sample, this clonotype turned up a few times. The rearrangement links TRBV7-2 to TRBJ2-3; D might be TRBD1 or TRBD2, each matching 5 bases. Per germline, CDR1 SGHTA and CDR2 FQGNSA. This CDR3 comprises 16 residues. V lost 5 bases and J lost 2, with 17 bases in between. The CDR3 DNA follows: TGTGCCAGCAGCCAACCCCCGGGACCCTACACAGATACGCAGTATTTT. It specifies CASSQPPGPYTDTQYF.

V gene TRBV28 combines with J gene TRBJ1-6; 11 nucleotides match TRBD1. V gave up 1 base and J gave up 2 bases; unmatched junction bases: 4. The germline V gene encodes CDR1 MDHEN and CDR2 SYDVKM. This CDR3 has 18 residues. In nucleotides, the CDR3 is TGTGCCAGCAGTTTATTGGACAGGGGGCCTGCCTATAATTCACCCCTCCACTTT. This sequence encodes CASSLLDRGPAYNSPLHF. The full variable domain, rest sourced from reference TRBV28 and TRBJ1-6, is DVKVTQSSRYLVKRTGEKVFLECVQDMDHENMFWYRQDPGLGLRLIYFSYDVKMKEKGDIPEGYSVSREKKERFSLILESASTNQTSMYLCASSLLDRGPAYNSPLHFGNGTRLTVT.

The table lists this clonotype with a few counts. The chain links TRBV4-3 to TRBJ1-6, with D unclear. Trimming removed 3 bases at V and 7 bases at J, with 13 bases between. Looked up from germline, CDR1 is LGHNA and CDR2 is YSLEER. This CDR3 contains 15 residues. CDR3 sequence: CASSQQWQENSPLHF. In DNA form, the CDR3 reads TGCGCCAGCAGCCAGCAGTGGCAGGAAAATTCACCCCTCCACTTT.

The sample holds a few counts of this clonotype. V gene TRBV30 combines with J gene TRBJ2-7; the D gene is possibly TRBD2 (7 bases). The CDR3 extends over 12 amino acids. Germline assignment: CDR1 GTSNPN and CDR2 SVGIG (reference sequence). V lost 4 bases, J lost 6 bases, and 13 bases lay in between. CDR3 sequence: CAWNREGGEQYF. CDR3 nucleotide sequence: TGTGCCTGGAACAGGGAGGGCGGCGAGCAGTACTTC. Based on the CDR3 plus reference TRBV30 and TRBJ2-7, the full variable domain is SQTIHQWPATLVQPVGSPLSLECTVEGTSNPNLYWYRQAAGRGLQLLFYSVGIGQISSEVPQNLSASRPQDRQFILSSKKLLLSDSGFYLCAWNREGGEQYFGPGTRLTVT.

This rearrangement joins TRBV7-2 to TRBJ2-1; D gene ambiguous. Trimming shortened V by 3 bases and J by 7 bases, and 19 bases separated the two germline ends. CDR3 size: 16 residues. CDR1 and CDR2 from the germline V gene are SGHTA and FQGNSA. For the CDR3, the DNA is TGTGCCAGCAGCTTCTATAAGAGGAGTGGTCGGAATGAGCAGTTCTTC. Protein sequence: CASSFYKRSGRNEQFF.

In its sample, this clonotype was seen a few times. The chain links TRBV29-1 to TRBJ2-3; TRBD1 aligns across 9 bases. V dropped 2 bases and J dropped 3; count of bases not matched to a gene: 6. Germline V CDR1 and CDR2: SQVTM, ANQGSEA. The CDR3 has 15 amino acids. CDR3 protein: CSVENHRGLTDTQYF. Here the CDR3 DNA reads TGCAGCGTTGAAAACCACAGGGGGCTAACAGATACGCAGTATTTT.

This clonotype was observed many times. The chain links TRBV28 to TRBJ2-1; D possibly matches TRBD1 or TRBD2 (6 bases each). Trimming took 11 bases from V and 0 from J, leaving 17 bases between them. The CDR3 loop spans 15 amino acids. Germline CDR1 and CDR2: MDHEN and SYDVKM. The CDR3 here is CALLASGASYNEQFF. The CDR3 DNA is TGTGCCCTGCTGGCGTCGGGGGCCTCCTACAATGAGCAGTTCTTC.